These T cell receptor beta chains were read from a single sample in a study of blood T cell repertoires in COVID-19. Clones were sequenced by immunoSEQ multiplex PCR, and TCRdb holds only the in-frame ones, with some missing. The sample holds 200,000 to 250,000 clones; about 85% are singletons and the top ten take about 17%. Sequencing was carried out using PBMCs or T cells enriched from blood (not recorded which). The receptors come from a man in his forties or fifties who had recovered from COVID-19. Each CDR3 is given with its conserved first and last residue. The D gene is left open where the match is weak. The listing skips clone size in some rows; elsewhere it reads once, few, many or a size class.

CDR3 DNA	CDR3 protein	clone size	D gene	V gene	J gene
TGTGCCAGCAGCCGGGAGTGGAGAGCCTACGAGCAGTACTTC	CASSREWRAYEQYF	NA	NA	TRBV11-2	TRBJ2-7
TGTGCCACCGGGGAGGGGACTAACTCCTATAATTCACCCCTCCACTTT	CATGEGTNSYNSPLHF	NA	NA	TRBV15	TRBJ1-6
TGTGCCACCAGCAGGGACAGTGTGGCAGATACGCAGTATTTT	CATSRDSVADTQYF	NA	TRBD1	TRBV24-1	TRBJ2-3
TGTGCCAGCAGTACCCCCCGCGGGGGCCGAGGCTACACCTTC	CASSTPRGGRGYTF	NA	NA	TRBV6-5	TRBJ1-2
TGTGCCAGCAGCGGACAGGCCACAGATACGCAGTATTTT	CASSGQATDTQYF	NA	TRBD1	TRBV7-2	TRBJ2-3
TGTGCCAGCAGTGAAGATCCCATCTCGACAGCCTCCTACGAGCAGTACTTC	CASSEDPISTASYEQYF	NA	NA	TRBV2	TRBJ2-7
TGTGCCAGCAGCACGTTGGGACTAGCGGGAGCCTACAATGAGCAGTTCTTC	CASSTLGLAGAYNEQFF	NA	TRBD2	TRBV13	TRBJ2-1
TGCGCCAGCAGCTCCGGACAGGGGGCGGGTGATGAAAAACTGTTTTTT	CASSSGQGAGDEKLFF	NA	TRBD1	TRBV5-1	TRBJ1-4
TGCGCCAGCAGCCAAGCAGGGGGAAGCGGTATTGGCACAGATACGCAGTATTTT	CASSQAGGSGIGTDTQYF	NA	TRBD1	TRBV4-3	TRBJ2-3
TGTGCCACCTCCGGTAAGGCCACAGGGGTCGATGAGCAGTTCTTC	CATSGKATGVDEQFF	NA	TRBD1	TRBV10-3	TRBJ2-1
TGCGCCAGCAGGCGACTAGCGGGAGTTACCGGGGAGCTGTTTTTT	CASRRLAGVTGELFF	NA	TRBD2	TRBV4-1	TRBJ2-2
TGTGCCAGCAGTACCCAGACAGGGGTCAATCAGCCCCAGCATTTT	CASSTQTGVNQPQHF	NA	TRBD1	TRBV6-2/TRBV6-3	TRBJ1-5
TGTGCCAGCAGCCAAGATGCGAGAGCCCAAGAGACCCAGTACTTC	CASSQDARAQETQYF	NA	NA	TRBV3-1/TRBV3-2	TRBJ2-5
TGTGCCAGCAGTCAAGGACTAGCGGGAGCCACCGGGGAGCTGTTTTTT	CASSQGLAGATGELFF	many	TRBD2	TRBV5-4	TRBJ2-2
TGTGCCAGCCATACAGGGGGCGAACCTGACGAGCAGTACTTC	CASHTGGEPDEQYF	NA	TRBD1	TRBV2	TRBJ2-7
TGTGCCAGCTCACCTGGGTTCCAGCGGGAGAACGAGCAGTACTTC	CASSPGFQRENEQYF	few	TRBD2	TRBV18	TRBJ2-7
TGTGCCAGCAGTTCGCCAGGTGGGAGATTTAGGCCCCAGCATTTT	CASSSPGGRFRPQHF	NA	NA	TRBV6-2/TRBV6-3	TRBJ1-5
TGTGCCAGCTCATCTAGCGGGAGTCTTTACGATACGCAGTATTTT	CASSSSGSLYDTQYF	NA	TRBD2	TRBV18	TRBJ2-3
TGTGCCAGCAGCTTCGGACTAGAGCTTTCCCTAAGCTCCTACGAGCAGTACTTC	CASSFGLELSLSSYEQYF	NA	TRBD2	TRBV7-8	TRBJ2-7
TGTGCCAGTAGGAATCCGGGACAGGGAGGGGATGAGCAGTTCTTC	CASRNPGQGGDEQFF	NA	TRBD1	TRBV19	TRBJ2-1
TGTGCCAGCAGCGTAGAGGCCGGGTCTAATAATTCACCCCTCCACTTT	CASSVEAGSNNSPLHF	NA	NA	TRBV9	TRBJ1-6
TGTGCCAGCAGCTTAAAAGGTAGAGGGACTACCGTACTCAATGAGCAGTTCTTC	CASSLKGRGTTVLNEQFF	NA	TRBD2	TRBV7-3	TRBJ2-1
TGTGCCAGCAGCCCGGGGACTAGTCGAAATGAGCAGTTCTTC	CASSPGTSRNEQFF	NA	TRBD2	TRBV7-8	TRBJ2-1
TGTGCCAGCAGTTTAACTCCTTACGAGCAGTACTTC	CASSLTPYEQYF	NA	NA	TRBV12-3/TRBV12-4	TRBJ2-7
TGTGCCAGCAGTGCCGGGACAGGGACCCACAATGAGCAGTTCTTC	CASSAGTGTHNEQFF	NA	TRBD1	TRBV2	TRBJ2-1
TGTGCCAGCAGGGACAGGGGGCGTTTCTGCGAGCAGTACTTC	CASRDRGRFCEQYF	NA	TRBD1	TRBV9	TRBJ2-7
TGCGCCAGCAGCATCGAGGGGGGGCCAGGGGCCAACGTCCTGACTTTC	CASSIEGGPGANVLTF	NA	NA	TRBV5-1	TRBJ2-6
TGTGCCAGCTCACCAAGTCGCGGGAGGGGGAACAATGAGCAGTTCTTC	CASSPSRGRGNNEQFF	NA	TRBD2	TRBV18	TRBJ2-1
TGCGCCAGCAGCTTGGCCGGGAAGAATGAGCAGTTCTTC	CASSLAGKNEQFF	NA	NA	TRBV5-1	TRBJ2-1
TGTGCCAGCAGCGTCGGTCAGGGGACAACGTATGGCTACACCTTC	CASSVGQGTTYGYTF	NA	NA	TRBV9	TRBJ1-2
TGTGCCAGCAGCTTTTTCAGGGATCCCTACGAGCAGTACTTC	CASSFFRDPYEQYF	NA	NA	TRBV5-8	TRBJ2-7
TGTGCCAGCTCACCTCCGGACAGGGTAGGTGAAAAACTGTTTTTT	CASSPPDRVGEKLFF	NA	TRBD1	TRBV18	TRBJ1-4
TGTGCCAGCAGCCAAGGGGATCGACTACTCAATGAGCAGTTCTTC	CASSQGDRLLNEQFF	NA	NA	TRBV3-1/TRBV3-2	TRBJ2-1
TGTGCCAGCTCACCCCTTTCAGAGAACACCGGGGAGCTGTTTTTT	CASSPLSENTGELFF	NA	NA	TRBV18	TRBJ2-2
TGTGCCAGCTCAGGAAGACAGGGGAATGAAGCTTTCTTT	CASSGRQGNEAFF	NA	TRBD1	TRBV18	TRBJ1-1
TGTGCCAGCAGCCCAGTCGTCGGGACAGGGTACAATGAGCAGTTCTTC	CASSPVVGTGYNEQFF	NA	TRBD1	TRBV5-6	TRBJ2-1
TGTGCCAGCGCACCCGAGGGACTATACTCCTACGAGCAGTACTTC	CASAPEGLYSYEQYF	NA	TRBD2	TRBV6-5	TRBJ2-7
TGTGCCAGCAGTGAATATAGGGGGCACTCCGGAAACACCATATATTTT	CASSEYRGHSGNTIYF	NA	TRBD1	TRBV25-1	TRBJ1-3
TGTGCCAGCAGCCCCGGAAAGCGGTCTGGGGATGGAAGCACTGAAGCTTTCTTT	CASSPGKRSGDGSTEAFF	NA	NA	TRBV21-1	TRBJ1-1
TGTGCCAGCAGCTTAGGGCTAGCGCAAGAGACCCAGTACTTC	CASSLGLAQETQYF	NA	NA	TRBV7-2	TRBJ2-5
TGTGCCAGCAGCTTAGGGGGCGGCAGGGTTCAAGAGACCCAGTACTTC	CASSLGGGRVQETQYF	once	NA	TRBV7-9	TRBJ2-5
TGTGCCAGCTCACAGACAGGGGCCGAGCAGTACTTC	CASSQTGAEQYF	few	TRBD1	TRBV18	TRBJ2-7
TGTGCCACCAGTGATATGACTAGCGGGAGAAACAATGAGCAGTTCTTC	CATSDMTSGRNNEQFF	NA	TRBD2	TRBV24-1	TRBJ2-1
TGTGCCAGCAGCTTAAGTGTCGGGGGATCGGATCAGCCCCAGCATTTT	CASSLSVGGSDQPQHF	NA	NA	TRBV7-2	TRBJ1-5
TGTGCCAGCAGCTGGGGGAGGGCGGGTGAGCAGTTCTTC	CASSWGRAGEQFF	NA	TRBD2	TRBV5-5	TRBJ2-1
TGTGCCAGCAGTCCCCTGGCAGGTCCGACAGATACGCAGTATTTT	CASSPLAGPTDTQYF	NA	NA	TRBV28	TRBJ2-3
TGTGCCAGCAGCATCGGACTAGCGGGAGCACCAGATACGCAGTATTTT	CASSIGLAGAPDTQYF	NA	TRBD2	TRBV11-2	TRBJ2-3
TGTGCCAGCAGCTTCGAGACTAGCGGGAGAAGACAGTACTTC	CASSFETSGRRQYF	NA	TRBD2	TRBV5-6	TRBJ2-7
TGCGCCAGCAGGTCGATGGCCGATGGTTGGGAGACCCAGTACTTC	CASRSMADGWETQYF	NA	NA	TRBV5-1	TRBJ2-5
TGCGCCAGCAGCCAAGACCCCCGGGACAGGGACGGCTACACCTTC	CASSQDPRDRDGYTF	NA	TRBD1	TRBV4-1	TRBJ1-2